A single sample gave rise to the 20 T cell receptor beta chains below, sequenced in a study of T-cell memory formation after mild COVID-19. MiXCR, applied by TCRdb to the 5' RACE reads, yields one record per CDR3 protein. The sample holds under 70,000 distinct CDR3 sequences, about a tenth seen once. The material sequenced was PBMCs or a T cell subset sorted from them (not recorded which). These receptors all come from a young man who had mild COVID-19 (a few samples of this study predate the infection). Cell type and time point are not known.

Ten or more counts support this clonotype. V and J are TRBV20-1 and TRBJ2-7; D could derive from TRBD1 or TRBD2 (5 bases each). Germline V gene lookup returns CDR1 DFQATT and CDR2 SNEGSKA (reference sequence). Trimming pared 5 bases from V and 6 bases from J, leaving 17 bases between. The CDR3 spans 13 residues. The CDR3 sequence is CSAQRGVSSEQYF. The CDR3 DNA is TGCAGTGCTCAGAGGGGCGTTTCGAGCGAGCAGTACTTC.

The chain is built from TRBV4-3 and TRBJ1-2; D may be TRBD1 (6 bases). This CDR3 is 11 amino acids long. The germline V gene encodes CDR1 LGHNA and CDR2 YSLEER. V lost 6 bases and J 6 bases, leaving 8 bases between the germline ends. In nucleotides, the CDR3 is TGCGCCAGCAGGGGACAAGATGGCTACACCTTC. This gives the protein CASRGQDGYTF.

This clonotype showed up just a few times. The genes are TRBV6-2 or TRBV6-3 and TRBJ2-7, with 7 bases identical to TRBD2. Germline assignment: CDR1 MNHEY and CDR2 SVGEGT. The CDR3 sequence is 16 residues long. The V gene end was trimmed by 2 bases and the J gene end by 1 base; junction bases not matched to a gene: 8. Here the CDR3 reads CASSYPRTGRSYEQYF. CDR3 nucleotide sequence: TGTGCCAGCAGTTACCCGAGGACCGGGAGGTCCTACGAGCAGTACTTC.

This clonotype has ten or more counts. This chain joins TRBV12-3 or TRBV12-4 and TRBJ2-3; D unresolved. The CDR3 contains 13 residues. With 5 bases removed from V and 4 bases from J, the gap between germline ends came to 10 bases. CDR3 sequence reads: CASSLRFPDTQYF. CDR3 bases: TGTGCCAGCAGTCTTCGCTTCCCAGATACGCAGTATTTT.

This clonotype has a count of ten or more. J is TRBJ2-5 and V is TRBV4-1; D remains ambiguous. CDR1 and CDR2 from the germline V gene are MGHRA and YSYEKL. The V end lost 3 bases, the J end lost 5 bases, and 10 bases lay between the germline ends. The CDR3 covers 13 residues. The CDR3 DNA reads TGCGCCAGCAGCCAGGGAATTCGGGAGACCCAGTACTTC. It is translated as CASSQGIRETQYF.

CDR3 in amino acids: CASSVDADTQYF. The CDR3 bases are TGTGCCAGCAGCGTAGACGCCGATACGCAGTATTTT. This rearrangement joins TRBV9 to TRBJ2-3; D ambiguous. The CDR3 totals 12 residues. Germline V CDR1 and CDR2: SGDLS, YYNGEE. Trimming pared 0 bases from V and 6 bases from J, leaving 5 bases between. Based on the CDR3 plus reference TRBV9 and TRBJ2-3, the full variable domain is DSGVTQTPKHLITATGQRVTLRCSPRSGDLSVYWYQQSLDQGLQFLIQYYNGEERAKGNILERFSAQQFPDLHSELNLSSLELGDSALYFCASSVDADTQYFGPGTRLTVL.

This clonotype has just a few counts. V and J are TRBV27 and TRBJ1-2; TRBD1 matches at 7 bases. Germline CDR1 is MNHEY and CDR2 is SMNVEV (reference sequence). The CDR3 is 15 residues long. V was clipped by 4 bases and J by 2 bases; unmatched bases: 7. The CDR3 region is CASSWAGGSNYGYTF. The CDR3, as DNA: TGTGCCAGCAGTTGGGCAGGGGGGAGCAACTATGGCTACACCTTC.

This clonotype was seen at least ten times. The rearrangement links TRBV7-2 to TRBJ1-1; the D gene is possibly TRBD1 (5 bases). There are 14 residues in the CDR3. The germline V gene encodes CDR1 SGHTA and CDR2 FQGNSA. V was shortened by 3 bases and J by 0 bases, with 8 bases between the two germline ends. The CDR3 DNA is TGTGCCAGCAGCTTTACAGGTATGAACACTGAAGCTTTCTTT. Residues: CASSFTGMNTEAFF.

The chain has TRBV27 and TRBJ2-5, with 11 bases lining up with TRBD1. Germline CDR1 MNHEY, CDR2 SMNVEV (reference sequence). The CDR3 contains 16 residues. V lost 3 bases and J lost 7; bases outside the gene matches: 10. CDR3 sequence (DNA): TGTGCCAGCAGTTTCCGGGACAGGGGGGCCGGCGGGACCCAGTACTTC. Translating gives CASSFRDRGAGGTQYF.

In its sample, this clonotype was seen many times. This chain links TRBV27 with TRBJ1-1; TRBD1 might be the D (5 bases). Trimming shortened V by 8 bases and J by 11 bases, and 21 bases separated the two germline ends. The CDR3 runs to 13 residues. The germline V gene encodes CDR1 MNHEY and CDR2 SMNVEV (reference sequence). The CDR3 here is CASGALGPSGAFF. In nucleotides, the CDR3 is TGTGCCAGCGGGGCCCTAGGACCGTCTGGGGCTTTCTTT.

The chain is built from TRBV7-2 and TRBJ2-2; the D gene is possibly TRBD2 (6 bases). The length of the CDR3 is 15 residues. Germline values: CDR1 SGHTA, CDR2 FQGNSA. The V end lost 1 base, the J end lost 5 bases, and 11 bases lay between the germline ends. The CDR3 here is CASSLGDRETGELFF. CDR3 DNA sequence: TGTGCCAGCAGCTTAGGGGACCGGGAGACCGGGGAGCTGTTTTTT.

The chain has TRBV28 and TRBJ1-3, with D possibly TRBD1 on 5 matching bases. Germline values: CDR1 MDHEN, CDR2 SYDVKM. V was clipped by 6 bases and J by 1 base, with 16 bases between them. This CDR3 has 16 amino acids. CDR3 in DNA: TGTGCCAGCAGCTCATCAGGGTCCCCATCTGGAAACACCATATATTTT. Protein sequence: CASSSSGSPSGNTIYF.

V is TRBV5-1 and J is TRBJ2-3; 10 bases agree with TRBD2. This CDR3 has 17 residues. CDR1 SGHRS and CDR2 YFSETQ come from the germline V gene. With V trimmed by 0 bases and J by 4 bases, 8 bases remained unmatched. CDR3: CASSLAPAGGLSDTQYF. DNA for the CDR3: TGCGCCAGCAGCTTGGCGCCAGCGGGGGGGCTTTCAGATACGCAGTATTTT. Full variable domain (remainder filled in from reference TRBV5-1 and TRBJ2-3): KAGVTQTPRYLIKTRGQQVTLSCSPISGHRSVSWYQQTPGQGLQFLFEYFSETQRNKGNFPGRFSGRQFSNSRSEMNVSTLELGDSALYLCASSLAPAGGLSDTQYFGPGTRLTVL.

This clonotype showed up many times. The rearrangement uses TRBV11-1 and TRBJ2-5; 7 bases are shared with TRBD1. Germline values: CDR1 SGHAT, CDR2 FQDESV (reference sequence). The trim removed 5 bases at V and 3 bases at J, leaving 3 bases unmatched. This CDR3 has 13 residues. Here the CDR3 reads CASSHGTEETQYF. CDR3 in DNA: TGTGCCAGCAGCCATGGGACAGAAGAGACCCAGTACTTC.

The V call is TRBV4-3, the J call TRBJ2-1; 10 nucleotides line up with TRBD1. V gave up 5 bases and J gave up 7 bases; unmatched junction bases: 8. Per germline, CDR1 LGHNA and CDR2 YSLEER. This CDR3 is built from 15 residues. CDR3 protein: CASSEGTGVMNEQFF. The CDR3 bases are TGCGCCAGCAGCGAAGGGACAGGGGTTATGAATGAGCAGTTCTTC.

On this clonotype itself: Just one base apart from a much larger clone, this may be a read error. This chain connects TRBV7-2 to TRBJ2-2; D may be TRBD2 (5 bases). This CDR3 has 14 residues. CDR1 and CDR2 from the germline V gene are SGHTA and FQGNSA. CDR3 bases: TGTGCCAGCAGCCCCCGACTCGGCGCCGGGGAGCTGATTTTT. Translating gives CASSPRLGAGELIF.

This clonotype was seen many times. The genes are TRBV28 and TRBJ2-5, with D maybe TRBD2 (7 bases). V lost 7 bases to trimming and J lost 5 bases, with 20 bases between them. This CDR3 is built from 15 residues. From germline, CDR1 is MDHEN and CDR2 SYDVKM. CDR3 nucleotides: TGTGCCAGCACCCCGGGGGGCCTCCGGGGGGAGACCCAGTACTTC. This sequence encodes CASTPGGLRGETQYF.

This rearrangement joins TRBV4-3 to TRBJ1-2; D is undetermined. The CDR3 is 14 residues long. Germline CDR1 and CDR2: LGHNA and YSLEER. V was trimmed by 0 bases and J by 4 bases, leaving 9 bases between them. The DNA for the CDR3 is TGCGCCAGCAGCCAAGACAGAACCGCCTATGGCTACACCTTC. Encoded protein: CASSQDRTAYGYTF.

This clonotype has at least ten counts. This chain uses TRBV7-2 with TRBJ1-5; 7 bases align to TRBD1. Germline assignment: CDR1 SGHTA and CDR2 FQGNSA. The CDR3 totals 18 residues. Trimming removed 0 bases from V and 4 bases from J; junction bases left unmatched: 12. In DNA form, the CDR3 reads TGTGCCAGCAGCTTAGCTGGGGGGGCTGCCAGGGGGAATCAGCCCCAGCATTTT. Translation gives CASSLAGGAARGNQPQHF.

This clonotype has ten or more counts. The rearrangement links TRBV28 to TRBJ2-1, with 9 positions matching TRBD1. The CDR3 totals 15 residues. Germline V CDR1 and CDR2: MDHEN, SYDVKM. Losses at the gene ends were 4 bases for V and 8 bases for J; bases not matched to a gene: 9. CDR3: CASSSTGTGFYEQFF. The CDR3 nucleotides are TGTGCCAGCAGTTCGACCGGGACAGGGTTTTATGAGCAGTTCTTC. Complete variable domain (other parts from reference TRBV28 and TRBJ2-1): DVKVTQSSRYLVKRTGEKVFLECVQDMDHENMFWYRQDPGLGLRLIYFSYDVKMKEKGDIPEGYSVSREKKERFSLILESASTNQTSMYLCASSSTGTGFYEQFFGPGTRLTVL.